The 24 T cell receptor beta chains given below trace back to one sample, sequenced in a study of cytomegalovirus exposure and HLA in healthy donors. Amplification used 60 Vbeta primers and 13 Jbeta primers. Profiling relied on immunoSEQ multiplex PCR, and the TCRdb table lists in-frame clones only, not all of them. The profile shows 90,000 to 150,000 clones, less than 85% of them singletons. Source material: PBMCs. These TCRs come from a man aged 50-59 years in good health and CMV-seropositive.

The chain is built from TRBV4-1 and TRBJ2-3; D is perhaps TRBD2 (5 bases). This CDR3 comprises 15 residues. Trimming removed 2 bases at V and 1 base at J, with 10 bases between. Germline V lookup: CDR1 MGHRA, CDR2 YSYEKL. The CDR3 here is CASSQLGLRTDTQYF. The CDR3, as DNA: TGCGCCAGCAGCCAACTAGGACTGCGCACAGATACGCAGTATTTT.

This clone was detected a few times. V gene TRBV5-4 combines with J gene TRBJ2-1; TRBD2 agrees at 11 bases. CDR3 length: 15 residues. V shed 0 bases, J shed 6 bases, and the junction held 2 bases outside the gene matches. CDR1 is SGHNT and CDR2 is YYREEE in the germline V gene (reference sequence). The CDR3 loop reads CASSLDGLAGNEQFF. The CDR3 DNA sequence: TGTGCCAGCAGCTTGGACGGACTAGCGGGCAATGAGCAGTTCTTC. Looking up the rest from reference TRBV5-4 and TRBJ2-1 gives the full variable domain: ETGVTQSPTHLIKTRGQQVTLRCSSQSGHNTVSWYQQALGQGPQFIFQYYREEENGRGNFPPRFSGLQFPNYSSELNVNALELDDSALYLCASSLDGLAGNEQFFGPGTRLTVL.

J is TRBJ2-1 and V is TRBV6-6; TRBD1 agrees at 11 bases. The germline V gene encodes CDR1 MNHNY and CDR2 SVGAGI (reference sequence). V trimming: 7 bases; J trimming: 8 bases; junction bases outside the gene matches: 10. The CDR3 covers 15 residues. The CDR3 DNA follows: TGTGCCAGCATTCGACTGGGACAGGGGGTCCATGAGCAGTTCTTC. Translating it yields CASIRLGQGVHEQFF.

The chain carries TRBV10-1 and TRBJ2-1; D gene unclear. Germline V lookup: CDR1 WNHNN, CDR2 SYGVQD (reference sequence). There are 14 residues in the CDR3. The germline V and J ends were trimmed by 2 bases and 5 bases, with 10 bases remaining between them. The CDR3 loop reads CASSEKATNNEQFF. CDR3 nucleotide sequence: TGCGCCAGCAGTGAGAAGGCTACTAACAATGAGCAGTTCTTC.

This clone was counted once. This chain joins TRBV5-1 and TRBJ2-1; 11 nucleotides agree with TRBD2. V lost 4 bases and J lost 8; bases outside the gene matches: 8. CDR3 length equals 15 residues. Germline V gives CDR1 SGHRS, CDR2 YFSETQ. CDR3 coding DNA: TGCGCCAGCAGCCCTATAGCGGGGGGGCCGTATGAGCAGTTCTTC. This codes for CASSPIAGGPYEQFF.

This sequence joins TRBV5-6 and TRBJ2-1; 10 nucleotides line up with TRBD2. With 4 bases clipped from V and 4 bases from J, the junction kept 14 bases outside the gene matches. Germline values: CDR1 SGHDT, CDR2 YYEEEE. CDR3 length: 18 residues. CDR3 loop: CASSGAFPSGSLYNEQFF. The CDR3 DNA follows: TGTGCCAGCAGCGGGGCCTTTCCTAGCGGGAGTTTGTACAATGAGCAGTTCTTC.

The chain joins TRBV19 to TRBJ2-2, with TRBD2 identical over 12 bases. Germline CDR1 reads LNHDA; CDR2 reads SQIVND (reference sequence). The junction had 11 bases not matched to a gene; V was cut back by 5 bases and J by 4 bases. This CDR3 has 18 amino acids. The CDR3 protein is CASSSPGLAGWSTGELFF. The CDR3 region has the DNA TGTGCCAGTAGTTCACCCGGACTAGCGGGGTGGAGCACCGGGGAGCTGTTTTTT.

In this sample, this clone turned up once. An end of the junction differs from the germline gene, which may be a read error. V is TRBV5-1 and J is TRBJ2-1; the D is unclear. CDR1 is SGHRS and CDR2 is YFSETQ in the germline V gene. CDR3 size: 16 residues. CDR3 region: CASSLAAMASCNEQFF. CDR3 in DNA: TGCGCCAGCAGCTTGGCAGCGATGGCTTCCTGCAATGAGCAGTTCTTC.

The chain joins TRBV5-1 to TRBJ2-1; 7 bases are shared with TRBD1. The ends lost 4 bases at V and 7 bases at J; junction bases unmatched: 5. Germline V gene sequence: CDR1 SGHRS, CDR2 YFSETQ. The CDR3 loop spans 13 amino acids. The CDR3 coding sequence is TGCGCCAGCAGCGCTGGGACAGAGAATGAGCAGTTCTTC. It encodes CASSAGTENEQFF.

The V call is TRBV5-1, the J call TRBJ2-5; 10 bases fit TRBD2. The J call may be faulty, since TRBJ2-7 better matches the DNA end. CDR1 is SGHRS and CDR2 is YFSETQ in the germline V gene. The CDR3 consists of 15 residues. The CDR3: CASSSMTSGPYEQYF. CDR3 DNA: TGCGCCAGCAGCTCGATGACTAGCGGGCCGTACGAGCAGTACTTC.

The chain recombines TRBV29-1 with TRBJ2-7, with D perhaps matching TRBD1 (6 bases). Between the trimmed V and J ends, which lost 6 bases and 3 bases, there was a span of 15 bases. The V gene's germline CDR1 is SQVTM and CDR2 ANQGSEA. The CDR3 extends over 13 amino acids. CDR3 bases: TGCAGCGTCGGCCAGGGACAAGGCTACGAGCAGTACTTC. Residues: CSVGQGQGYEQYF.

The gene calls are TRBV10-2 and TRBJ2-2; 8 nucleotides line up with TRBD2. CDR1 and CDR2 from the germline V gene are WSHSY and SAAADI. CDR3 length equals 16 residues. J was trimmed by 3 bases and V by 7 bases; bases with no gene match: 10. Written as DNA, the CDR3 is TGCGCCAGCATGATGGGGCTAGCGGGTGACACCGGGGAGCTGTTTTTT. The encoded protein is CASMMGLAGDTGELFF.

This chain joins TRBV5-4 and TRBJ2-5, with 7 bases that match TRBD2. V gave up 4 bases and J gave up 4 bases; unmatched junction bases: 4. CDR1 is SGHNT and CDR2 is YYREEE in the germline V gene (reference sequence). The CDR3 sequence is 13 residues long. The DNA for the CDR3 is TGTGCCAGCAGCCCCCAGCGGGGAGAGACCCAGTACTTC. It codes for CASSPQRGETQYF.

The CDR3 DNA is TGCGCCAGCAGCCTAGGAAGGGACAGCCCAAATTCACCCCTCCACTTT. It yields the protein CASSLGRDSPNSPLHF. J is TRBJ1-6 and V is TRBV4-3; TRBD1 matches 7 bases. The J segment lost 7 bases and the V segment lost 4 bases, leaving 10 bases of the junction unmatched. This CDR3 contains 16 residues. Germline CDR1 LGHNA, CDR2 YSLEER.

This clone was recorded once. The gene calls are TRBV5-8 and TRBJ1-5; no reliable D call. The CDR3 is 13 amino acids. V was cut by 5 bases and J by 4 bases, with 10 bases left in between. Germline CDR1 and CDR2: SGHTS and YDEGEE. The CDR3 DNA reads as TGTGCCAGCAGACTGACGGGGAATCAGCCCCAGCATTTT. This encodes CASRLTGNQPQHF.

This chain joins TRBV5-5 and TRBJ1-3, with D perhaps TRBD1 (6 bases). Germline loops: CDR1 SGHKS, CDR2 YYEKEE (reference sequence). This CDR3 contains 15 residues. Trimming removed 5 bases at V and 4 bases at J, with 16 bases between. The CDR3 DNA is TGTGCCAGCAGTTCCCCCCTGAGGGGGGGAAACACCATATATTTT. Protein product: CASSSPLRGGNTIYF.

This clone was detected once. The rearrangement uses TRBV11-3 and TRBJ1-2, with 10 bases that match TRBD1. From germline, CDR1 is SGHNT and CDR2 YENEEA. Losses at the gene ends were 4 bases for V and 14 bases for J; bases not matched to a gene: 7. The CDR3 length is 12 residues. The CDR3 DNA sequence: TGTGCCAGCAGCTCAGGGACAGGGGCCCAGACCTTC. Its translation: CASSSGTGAQTF.

The rearrangement joins TRBV6-5 to TRBJ2-6, with a weak D call TRBD2 (6 bases). The CDR3 is 15 residues long. Trimming removed 4 bases at V and 4 bases at J, with 11 bases between. CDR1 MNHEY and CDR2 SVGAGI come from the germline V gene. The DNA of the CDR3 is TGTGCCAGCAGTTTTTTACGGGGGGGGGCCAACGTCCTGACTTTC. Its translation: CASSFLRGGANVLTF.

In the case of this clone: An end of the junction differs from the germline gene, which may be a read error. The chain joins TRBV13 to TRBJ1-2; no reliable D call. The CDR3 contains 15 residues. CDR1 and CDR2 from the germline V gene are PRHDT and FYEKMQ (reference sequence). CDR3 region: CAGSLGLPRNYGYTF. The CDR3 DNA follows: TGTGCCGGCAGCTTAGGGCTGCCCAGGAACTATGGCTACACCTTC.

This chain joins TRBV9 and TRBJ1-2, with D possibly being TRBD1 (6 bases). CDR3 length: 14 residues. In germline, CDR1 is SGDLS, CDR2 YYNGEE. The V and J ends lost 0 bases and 6 bases respectively, with 12 bases between them. CDR3 sequence: CASSVGQGQDGYTF. As DNA, the CDR3 is TGTGCCAGCAGCGTAGGGCAGGGGCAGGATGGCTACACCTTC.

The chain links TRBV5-6 to TRBJ2-2, with 9 nucleotides matching TRBD2. The CDR3 runs to 16 residues. J was trimmed by 6 bases and V by 0 bases; bases with no gene match: 6. Looked up from germline, CDR1 is SGHDT and CDR2 is YYEEEE. The CDR3 spells CASSLGLAGIAGELFF. The CDR3 DNA reads TGTGCCAGCAGCTTGGGGCTAGCGGGAATCGCCGGGGAGCTGTTTTTT.

Written as DNA, the CDR3 is TGTGCCAGTAGATTGACTGGGGGCGATGAAAAACTGTTTTTT. Protein: CASRLTGGDEKLFF. The chain uses TRBV19 and TRBJ1-4, with a possible D match to TRBD1 (6 bases). Germline V gene lookup returns CDR1 LNHDA and CDR2 SQIVND (reference sequence). The CDR3 consists of 14 residues. V was pared by 6 bases and J by 6 bases, with 14 bases between.

The chain links TRBV14 to TRBJ1-4; D remains ambiguous. CDR1 and CDR2 (germline): SGHDN, FVKESK. This CDR3 has 13 amino acids. Trimming stripped 0 bases from V and 8 bases from J, with 7 bases between. In DNA, the CDR3 is TGTGCCAGCAGCCAAGATCGAGGGGAAAAACTGTTTTTT. This translates into CASSQDRGEKLFF.

The chain uses TRBV19 and TRBJ2-7, with TRBD1 as a possible D gene (6 bases). CDR3 length equals 18 residues. Trimming shortened V by 6 bases and J by 1 base, and 25 bases separated the two germline ends. CDR1 LNHDA and CDR2 SQIVND come from the germline V gene (reference sequence). The CDR3 DNA follows: TGTGCCAGTAGCATAAGAGGCGACAGGCGCGGCTCGTCCTACGAGCAGTACTTC. It yields the protein CASSIRGDRRGSSYEQYF.